This T cell receptor (beta chain) was sequenced for a study of OX40 agonist ivuxolimab in advanced cancers. Germline loops: CDR1 SGHVS, CDR2 FNYEAQ. V was pared by 8 bases and J by 5 bases, with 21 bases between. The CDR3 has 16 residues. Study outcomes and limitations: Averaging showed that CD8+ T cells had more expanded clones than CD4+ did.

A remark on this clone: Its antigen is currently unknown.

TCRdb's table, derived via immunoSEQ multiplex PCR, lists solely in-frame clones and lacks some. Of some 19,000 clones listed, 85% to 90% are singletons. The V and J genes are TRBV7-6 and TRBJ2-2; perhaps D is TRBD1 or TRBD2 (5 bases each). This receptor was taken from an adult with an advanced solid tumor such as melanoma, head and neck, liver or kidney cancer. Sequencing used CD4+ or CD8+ T cells sorted from blood, obtained in a trial of the OX40 agonist ivuxolimab. The CDR3 region has the DNA TGTGCCAGCGTGTTCGGGGCCACATTGGGGACCGGGGAGCTGTTTTTT. It yields the protein CASVFGATLGTGELFF.